This TCR beta chain derives from a study of shared clonotypes between healthy human individuals. This table comes from immunoSEQ multiplex PCR, and its TCRdb copy is limited to in-frame clones, with some not included. The data show millions of clones, approximately 95% seen once. What was sequenced was naive CD4+ T cells sorted from blood. Documented subset: CD45RA+ positively selected. The sequence came from a man between 18 and 35 years old in good health.

As DNA, the CDR3 is TGTGCCAGCAGCTTAGGTGACGAGCAGTACTTC. Protein product: CASSLGDEQYF. The genes are TRBV7-9 and TRBJ2-5; D ambiguous. Matching the DNA end better, TRBJ2-7 makes the J call doubtful. The CDR3 is 11 amino acids. In germline, CDR1 is SEHNR, CDR2 FQNEAQ (reference sequence).